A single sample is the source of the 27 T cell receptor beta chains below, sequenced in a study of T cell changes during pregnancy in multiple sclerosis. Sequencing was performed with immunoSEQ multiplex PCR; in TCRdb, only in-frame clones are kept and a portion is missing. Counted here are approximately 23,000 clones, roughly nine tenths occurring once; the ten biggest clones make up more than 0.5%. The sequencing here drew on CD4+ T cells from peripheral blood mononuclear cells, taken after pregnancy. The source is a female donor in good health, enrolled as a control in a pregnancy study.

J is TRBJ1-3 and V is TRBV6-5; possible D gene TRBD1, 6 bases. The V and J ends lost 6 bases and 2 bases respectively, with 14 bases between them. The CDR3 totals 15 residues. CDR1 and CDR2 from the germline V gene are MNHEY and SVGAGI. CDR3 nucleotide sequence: TGTGCCAGCAGCCAGGGGAGTCTTCCTGGAAACACCATATATTTT. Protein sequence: CASSQGSLPGNTIYF.

The DNA for the CDR3 is TGTGCCAGCAGACGGGACAGGGATGGGGCCGGGGAGCTGTTTTTT. Its protein product is CASRRDRDGAGELFF. The V and J genes are TRBV6-1 and TRBJ2-2, with 9 bases lining up with TRBD1. CDR1 MNHNS and CDR2 SASEGT come from the germline V gene. The CDR3 length is 15 residues. The ends lost 6 bases at V and 6 bases at J; junction bases unmatched: 8.

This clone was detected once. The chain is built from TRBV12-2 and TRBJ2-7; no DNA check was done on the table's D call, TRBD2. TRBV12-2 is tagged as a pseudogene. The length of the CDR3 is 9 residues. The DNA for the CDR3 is TGTGCAAGTCGCTCGGGAGATGGGTTT. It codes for CASRSGDGF.

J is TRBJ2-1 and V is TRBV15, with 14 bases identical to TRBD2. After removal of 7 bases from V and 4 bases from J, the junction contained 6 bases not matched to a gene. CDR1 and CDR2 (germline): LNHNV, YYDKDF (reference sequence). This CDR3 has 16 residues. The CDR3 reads CATTGGLAGAYNEQFF. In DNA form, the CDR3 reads TGTGCCACCACCGGGGGACTAGCGGGGGCGTACAATGAGCAGTTCTTC.

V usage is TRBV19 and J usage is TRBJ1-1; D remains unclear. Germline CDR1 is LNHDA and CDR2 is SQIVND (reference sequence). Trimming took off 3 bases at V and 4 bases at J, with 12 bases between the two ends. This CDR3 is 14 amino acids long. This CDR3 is CASSIKDSGTEAFF. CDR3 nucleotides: TGTGCCAGTAGTATCAAGGATTCGGGCACTGAAGCTTTCTTT.

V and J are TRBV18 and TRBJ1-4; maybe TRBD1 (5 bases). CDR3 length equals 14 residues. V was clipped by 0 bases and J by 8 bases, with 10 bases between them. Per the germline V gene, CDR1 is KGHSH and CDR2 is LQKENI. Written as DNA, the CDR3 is TGTGCCAGCTCACCACCAGGAGGGGACGAAAAACTGTTTTTT. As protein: CASSPPGGDEKLFF. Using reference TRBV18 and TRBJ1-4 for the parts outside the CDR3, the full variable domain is NAGVMQNPRHLVRRRGQEARLRCSPMKGHSHVYWYRQLPEEGLKFMVYLQKENIIDESGMPKERFSAEFPKEGPSILRIQQVVRGDSAAYFCASSPPGGDEKLFFGSGTQLSVL.

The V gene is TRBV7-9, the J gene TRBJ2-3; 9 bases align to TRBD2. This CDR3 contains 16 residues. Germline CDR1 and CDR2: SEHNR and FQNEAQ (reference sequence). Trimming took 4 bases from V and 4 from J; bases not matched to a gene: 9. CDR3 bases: TGTGCCAGCAGCTCTAATCGAGCGGGGGGTTCAGATACGCAGTATTTT. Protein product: CASSSNRAGGSDTQYF.

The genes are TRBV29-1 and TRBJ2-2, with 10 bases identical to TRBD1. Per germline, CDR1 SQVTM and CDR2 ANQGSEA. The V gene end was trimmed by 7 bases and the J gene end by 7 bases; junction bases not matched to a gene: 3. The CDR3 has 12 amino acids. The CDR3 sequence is CSAGQGVGELFF. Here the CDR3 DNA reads TGCAGCGCCGGACAGGGGGTCGGGGAGCTGTTTTTT.

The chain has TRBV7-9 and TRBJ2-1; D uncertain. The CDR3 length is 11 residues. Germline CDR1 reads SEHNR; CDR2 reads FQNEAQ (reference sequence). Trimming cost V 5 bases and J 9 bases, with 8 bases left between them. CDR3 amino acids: CASSVVSEQFF. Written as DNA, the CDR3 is TGTGCCAGCAGCGTTGTTAGTGAGCAGTTCTTC.

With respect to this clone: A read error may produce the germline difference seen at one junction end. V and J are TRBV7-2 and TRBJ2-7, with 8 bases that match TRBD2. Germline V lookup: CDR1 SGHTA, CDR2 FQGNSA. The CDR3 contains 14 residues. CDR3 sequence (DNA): TGTGCCAGCAGCTTAGATTCGCGGGGGGCCCCGGGGGGTTTC. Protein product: CASSLDSRGAPGGF.

The CDR3 DNA follows: TGCGCCAGCAGCCTAAGAGGTGGGAGGGCCCGGCAAGAGACCCAGTACTTC. Translated, it gives CASSLRGGRARQETQYF. The chain uses TRBV4-3 and TRBJ2-5; 7 bases map to TRBD2. Germline CDR1 reads LGHNA; CDR2 reads YSLEER. V lost 4 bases and J lost 2; bases outside the gene matches: 13. CDR3 length equals 17 residues.

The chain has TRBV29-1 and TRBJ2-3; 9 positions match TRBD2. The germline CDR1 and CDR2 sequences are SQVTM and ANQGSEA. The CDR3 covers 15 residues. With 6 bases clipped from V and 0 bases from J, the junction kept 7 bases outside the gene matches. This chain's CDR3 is CSVETSGVSTDTQYF. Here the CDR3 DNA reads TGCAGCGTGGAGACTAGCGGAGTGAGCACAGATACGCAGTATTTT.

The CDR3 DNA follows: TGTGCCAGCAGCTTAGGGGGTAGACAGGGGGCGAGGGACAATGAGCAGTTCTTC. It codes for CASSLGGRQGARDNEQFF. The chain combines TRBV11-3 with TRBJ2-1; 10 nucleotides agree with TRBD1. From germline, CDR1 is SGHNT and CDR2 YENEEA. V shed 1 base and J 5 bases; nucleotides not matched to a gene: 11. The CDR3 runs 18 residues.

CDR3 DNA: TGCGCCAGCAGCCTGGGCCTGAGGGGGAGTAACTATGGCTACACCTTC. It encodes CASSLGLRGSNYGYTF. V usage is TRBV5-1 and J usage is TRBJ1-2; tentative D call: TRBD1 (6 bases). The CDR3 is 16 residues long. The germline V gene has CDR1 SGHRS and CDR2 YFSETQ. V was cut by 4 bases and J by 1 base, with 17 bases left in between.

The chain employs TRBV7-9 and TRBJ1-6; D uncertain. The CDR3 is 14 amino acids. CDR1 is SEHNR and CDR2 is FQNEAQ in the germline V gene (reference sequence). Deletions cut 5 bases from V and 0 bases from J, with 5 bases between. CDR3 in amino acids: CASSPSSYNSPLHF. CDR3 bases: TGTGCCAGCAGCCCGAGCTCCTATAATTCACCCCTCCACTTT.

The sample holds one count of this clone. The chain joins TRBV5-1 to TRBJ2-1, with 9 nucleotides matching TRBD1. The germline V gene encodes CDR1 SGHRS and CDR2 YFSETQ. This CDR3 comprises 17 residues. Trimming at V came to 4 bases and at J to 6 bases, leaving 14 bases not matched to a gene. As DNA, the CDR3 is TGCGCCAGCAGCCGAAACCCGGGACAGGGCTCATCCAATGAGCAGTTCTTC. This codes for CASSRNPGQGSSNEQFF.

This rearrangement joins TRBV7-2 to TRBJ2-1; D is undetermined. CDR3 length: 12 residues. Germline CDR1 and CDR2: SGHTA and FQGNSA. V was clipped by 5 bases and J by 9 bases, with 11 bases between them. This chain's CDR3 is CASSDFFSEQFF. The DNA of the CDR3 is TGTGCCAGCAGCGACTTCTTCAGTGAGCAGTTCTTC. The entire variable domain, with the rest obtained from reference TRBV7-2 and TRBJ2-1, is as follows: GAGVSQSPSNKVTEKGKDVELRCDPISGHTALYWYRQSLGQGLEFLIYFQGNSAPDKSGLPSDRFSAERTGGSVSTLTIQRTQQEDSAVYLCASSDFFSEQFFGPGTRLTVL.

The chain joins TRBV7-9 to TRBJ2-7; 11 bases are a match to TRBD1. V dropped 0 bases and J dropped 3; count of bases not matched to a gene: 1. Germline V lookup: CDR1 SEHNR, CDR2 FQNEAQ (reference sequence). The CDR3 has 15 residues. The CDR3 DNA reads TGTGCCAGCAGCTTAGCAGGGACAGGGGGCTACGAGCAGTACTTC. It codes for CASSLAGTGGYEQYF.

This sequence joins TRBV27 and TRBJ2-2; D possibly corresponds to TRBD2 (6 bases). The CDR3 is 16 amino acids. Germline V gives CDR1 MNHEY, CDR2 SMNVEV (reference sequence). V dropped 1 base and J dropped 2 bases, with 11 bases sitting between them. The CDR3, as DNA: TGTGCCAGCAGTTTATTTGGCGGGGCTAACACCGGGGAGCTGTTTTTT. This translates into CASSLFGGANTGELFF.

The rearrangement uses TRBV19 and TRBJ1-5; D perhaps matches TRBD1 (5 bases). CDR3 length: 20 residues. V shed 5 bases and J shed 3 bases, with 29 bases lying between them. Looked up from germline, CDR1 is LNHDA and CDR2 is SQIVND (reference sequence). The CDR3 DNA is TGTGCCAGTAGTCAATTTCAGCCTAATAGGGGAGGCAGGCTCAATCAGCCCCAGCATTTT. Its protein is CASSQFQPNRGGRLNQPQHF. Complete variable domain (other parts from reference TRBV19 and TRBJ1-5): DGGITQSPKYLFRKEGQNVTLSCEQNLNHDAMYWYRQDPGQGLRLIYYSQIVNDFQKGDIAEGYSVSREKKESFPLTVTSAQKNPTAFYLCASSQFQPNRGGRLNQPQHFGDGTRLSIL.

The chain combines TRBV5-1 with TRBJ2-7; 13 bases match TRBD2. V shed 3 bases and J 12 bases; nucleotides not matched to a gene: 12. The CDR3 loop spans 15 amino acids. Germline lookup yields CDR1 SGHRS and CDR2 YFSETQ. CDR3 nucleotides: TGCGCCAGCAGCTCCTCCGGGACTAGCGGGACGCAGCGGTACTTC. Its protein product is CASSSSGTSGTQRYF.

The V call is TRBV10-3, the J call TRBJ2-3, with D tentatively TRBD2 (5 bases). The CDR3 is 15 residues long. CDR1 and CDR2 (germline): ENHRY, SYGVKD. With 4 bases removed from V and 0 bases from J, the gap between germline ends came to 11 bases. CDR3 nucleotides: TGTGCCATCAGTGGCGAGGGCTCTAGCACAGATACGCAGTATTTT. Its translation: CAISGEGSSTDTQYF.

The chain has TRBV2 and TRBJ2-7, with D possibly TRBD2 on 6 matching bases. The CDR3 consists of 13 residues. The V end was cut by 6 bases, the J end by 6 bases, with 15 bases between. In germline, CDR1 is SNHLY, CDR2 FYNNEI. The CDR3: CASSAGTAVEQYF. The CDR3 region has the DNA TGTGCCAGCAGCGCAGGGACTGCCGTCGAGCAGTACTTC.

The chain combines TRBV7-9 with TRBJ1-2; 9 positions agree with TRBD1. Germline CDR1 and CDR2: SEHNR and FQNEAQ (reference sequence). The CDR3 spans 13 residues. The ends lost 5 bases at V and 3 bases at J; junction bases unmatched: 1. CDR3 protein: CASSRDRDYGYTF. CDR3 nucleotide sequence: TGTGCCAGCAGCCGGGACAGGGACTATGGCTACACCTTC.

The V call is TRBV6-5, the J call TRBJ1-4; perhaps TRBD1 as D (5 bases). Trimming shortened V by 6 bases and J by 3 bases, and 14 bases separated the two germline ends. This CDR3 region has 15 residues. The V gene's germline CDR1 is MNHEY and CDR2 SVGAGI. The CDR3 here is CASRRVGPSNEKLFF. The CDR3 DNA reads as TGTGCCAGCAGGAGAGTGGGGCCATCTAATGAAAAACTGTTTTTT.

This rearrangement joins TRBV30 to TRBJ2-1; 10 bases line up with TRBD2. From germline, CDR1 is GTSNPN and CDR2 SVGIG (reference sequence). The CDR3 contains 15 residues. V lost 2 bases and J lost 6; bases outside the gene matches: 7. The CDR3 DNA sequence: TGTGCCTGGAGTAGCGGGGGGGCTTTATCCAATGAGCAGTTCTTC. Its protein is CAWSSGGALSNEQFF.

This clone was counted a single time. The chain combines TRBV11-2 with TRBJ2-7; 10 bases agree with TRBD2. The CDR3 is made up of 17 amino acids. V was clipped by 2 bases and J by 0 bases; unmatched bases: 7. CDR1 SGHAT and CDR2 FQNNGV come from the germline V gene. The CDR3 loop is CASSLTSGIVSSYEQYF. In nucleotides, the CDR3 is TGTGCCAGCAGCTTAACTAGCGGGATTGTGAGCTCCTACGAGCAGTACTTC.